This T cell receptor beta chain stems from a study of cytomegalovirus exposure and HLA in healthy donors. As for the study in general: The approximately 120 validation repertoires were reported in a later analysis to have been generated on the same platform as the approximately 700 first-cohort repertoires. Regarding the study as a whole: The classifier, whose performance was assessed in both the original and validation cohorts, reportedly diagnosed cytomegalovirus status with high specificity and sensitivity. The study flagged approximately 180 TCR beta chains as cytomegalovirus-associated.

TCRdb keeps only in-frame clones here, not all; method: immunoSEQ multiplex PCR. The sample records approximately 180,000 clones, around nine tenths being singletons. As to this clone: Its target is not known.

Germline CDR1 reads SGHNT; CDR2 reads YENEEA. Trimming cost V 4 bases and J 2 bases, with 5 bases left between them. There are 12 residues in the CDR3. This TCR was sampled from a man between 18 and 35 years old in good health and CMV-seropositive. This sequence joins TRBV11-3 and TRBJ1-1; D is ambiguous. The source material was PBMCs. CDR3 sequence reads: CASSSRNTEAFF. CDR3 coding DNA: TGTGCCAGCAGCTCGCGTAACACTGAAGCTTTCTTT.